These T cell receptor beta chains were read from a single sample in a study of blood T cell repertoires in COVID-19. The assay was immunoSEQ multiplex PCR, and TCRdb's table has in-frame clones only and misses some. The sample lists under 350,000 clones, about 88% occurring once. Sequences were obtained from PBMCs or T cells enriched from blood (not recorded which). The receptors derive from a man aged 60 to 69 who had recovered from COVID-19. CDR3s include the opening cysteine and the closing phenylalanine or tryptophan. D genes are given only for firm matches. Clone sizes are given selectively: once, few, many, or a class where the clone is expanded.

clone size: -; J gene: TRBJ1-1; V gene: TRBV6-1; D gene: -; CDR3 protein: CASSDAGILNTEAFF; CDR3 DNA: TGTGCCAGCAGTGATGCAGGGATACTGAACACTGAAGCTTTCTTT
clone size: -; J gene: TRBJ2-2; V gene: TRBV9; D gene: TRBD2; CDR3 protein: CASSVDQLAGRELFF; CDR3 DNA: TGTGCCAGCAGCGTAGATCAACTAGCGGGAAGGGAGCTGTTTTTT
clone size: -; J gene: TRBJ1-4; V gene: TRBV7-6; D gene: -; CDR3 protein: CASSWLVWTHDEKLFF; CDR3 DNA: TGTGCCAGCAGCTGGCTTGTTTGGACTCATGACGAAAAACTGTTTTTT
clone size: -; J gene: TRBJ1-2; V gene: TRBV2; D gene: TRBD1; CDR3 protein: CATMTPGTGVLFGYTF; CDR3 DNA: TGTGCCACAATGACCCCCGGGACAGGGGTTTTGTTTGGCTACACCTTC
clone size: -; J gene: TRBJ1-2; V gene: TRBV2; D gene: -; CDR3 protein: CASSEGGNYGYTF; CDR3 DNA: TGTGCCAGCAGTGAAGGAGGAAACTATGGCTACACCTTC
clone size: once; J gene: TRBJ1-2; V gene: TRBV5-1; D gene: TRBD1; CDR3 protein: CASSSGQGANGYTF; CDR3 DNA: TGCGCCAGCAGCTCTGGACAGGGGGCAAATGGCTACACCTTC
clone size: -; J gene: TRBJ2-3; V gene: TRBV5-1; D gene: TRBD1; CDR3 protein: CASHGTGGEDTQYF; CDR3 DNA: TGCGCCAGCCACGGGACAGGGGGCGAGGATACGCAGTATTTT
clone size: -; J gene: TRBJ1-4; V gene: TRBV12-3/TRBV12-4; D gene: -; CDR3 protein: CASTTGGNEKLFF; CDR3 DNA: TGTGCCAGCACTACTGGGGGCAATGAAAAACTGTTTTTT
clone size: -; J gene: TRBJ2-3; V gene: TRBV27; D gene: TRBD2; CDR3 protein: CASSRRAGQGDTQYF; CDR3 DNA: TGTGCCAGCAGCCGCCGAGCGGGGCAAGGCGATACGCAGTATTTT
clone size: -; J gene: TRBJ2-1; V gene: TRBV7-9; D gene: -; CDR3 protein: CASSPHPRESSYNEQFF; CDR3 DNA: TGTGCCAGCAGCCCGCACCCCAGGGAATCCTCCTACAATGAGCAGTTCTTC
clone size: -; J gene: TRBJ1-4; V gene: TRBV5-1; D gene: -; CDR3 protein: CASSLGTGLTNEKLFF; CDR3 DNA: TGCGCCAGCAGCTTGGGCACAGGGTTGACTAATGAAAAACTGTTTTTT
clone size: -; J gene: TRBJ2-7; V gene: TRBV18; D gene: TRBD1; CDR3 protein: CASSQRDRSLTYEQYF; CDR3 DNA: TGTGCCAGCTCACAACGGGACAGGAGTTTAACCTACGAGCAGTACTTC
clone size: -; J gene: TRBJ1-1; V gene: TRBV2; D gene: -; CDR3 protein: CASSQDMNTEAFF; CDR3 DNA: TGTGCCAGCAGCCAGGATATGAACACTGAAGCTTTCTTT
clone size: -; J gene: TRBJ1-1; V gene: TRBV27; D gene: -; CDR3 protein: CASKLQGIDTEAFF; CDR3 DNA: TGTGCCAGCAAACTCCAGGGCATTGACACTGAAGCTTTCTTT
clone size: -; J gene: TRBJ2-7; V gene: TRBV9; D gene: TRBD1; CDR3 protein: CASSAGTGRYEQYF; CDR3 DNA: TGTGCCAGCAGCGCCGGGACAGGGCGCTACGAGCAGTACTTC
clone size: -; J gene: TRBJ2-7; V gene: TRBV9; D gene: -; CDR3 protein: CASSSSPTRTYEQYF; CDR3 DNA: TGTGCCAGCAGTTCTAGCCCGACCCGGACCTACGAGCAGTACTTC
clone size: -; J gene: TRBJ2-7; V gene: TRBV5-1; D gene: TRBD2; CDR3 protein: CASSGPGLANNEQYF; CDR3 DNA: TGCGCCAGCAGCGGACCGGGACTAGCGAACAACGAGCAGTACTTC
clone size: -; J gene: TRBJ2-3; V gene: TRBV6-6; D gene: TRBD1; CDR3 protein: CASRGQVQGTDTQYF; CDR3 DNA: TGTGCCAGCAGGGGACAGGTTCAGGGGACAGATACGCAGTATTTT
clone size: -; J gene: TRBJ2-3; V gene: TRBV3-1/TRBV3-2; D gene: -; CDR3 protein: CASSPRVSGAQYF; CDR3 DNA: TGTGCCAGCAGCCCGAGGGTATCCGGGGCGCAGTATTTT
clone size: -; J gene: TRBJ2-7; V gene: TRBV11-2; D gene: TRBD1; CDR3 protein: CASSLPETGGREQYF; CDR3 DNA: TGTGCCAGCAGCTTACCCGAGACAGGGGGCAGAGAGCAGTACTTC
clone size: -; J gene: TRBJ2-1; V gene: TRBV24-1; D gene: -; CDR3 protein: CATSETDNEQFF; CDR3 DNA: TGTGCCACCAGTGAAACAGACAATGAGCAGTTCTTC
clone size: -; J gene: TRBJ2-1; V gene: TRBV11-2; D gene: TRBD1; CDR3 protein: CASSLVRDRDHNEQFF; CDR3 DNA: TGTGCCAGCAGCTTAGTCCGGGACAGGGACCACAATGAGCAGTTCTTC
clone size: -; J gene: TRBJ2-4; V gene: TRBV15; D gene: -; CDR3 protein: CATSRDRAKNIQYF; CDR3 DNA: TGTGCCACCAGCAGAGATCGGGCCAAAAACATTCAGTACTTC
clone size: few; J gene: TRBJ1-1; V gene: TRBV5-1; D gene: -; CDR3 protein: CASSLGHAGVTEAFF; CDR3 DNA: TGCGCCAGCAGCTTGGGTCACGCCGGGGTCACTGAAGCTTTCTTT
clone size: -; J gene: TRBJ2-5; V gene: TRBV11-2; D gene: -; CDR3 protein: CASSFILGYQETQYF; CDR3 DNA: TGTGCCAGCAGCTTTATACTAGGGTACCAAGAGACCCAGTACTTC
clone size: -; J gene: TRBJ2-7; V gene: TRBV9; D gene: -; CDR3 protein: CASSSWQGSHEQYF; CDR3 DNA: TGTGCCAGCAGCTCCTGGCAGGGAAGCCACGAGCAGTACTTC
clone size: -; J gene: TRBJ1-1; V gene: TRBV5-1; D gene: TRBD1; CDR3 protein: CASSPFGVGQGYTEAFF; CDR3 DNA: TGCGCCAGCAGTCCCTTCGGAGTCGGACAGGGGTACACTGAAGCTTTCTTT
clone size: -; J gene: TRBJ2-3; V gene: TRBV7-3; D gene: TRBD2; CDR3 protein: CASSSVGTSGNTQYF; CDR3 DNA: TGTGCCAGCAGCTCGGTGGGGACTAGCGGGAATACGCAGTATTTT
clone size: -; J gene: TRBJ2-7; V gene: TRBV11-2; D gene: -; CDR3 protein: CASSLVVGAAYEQYF; CDR3 DNA: TGTGCCAGCAGCTTAGTCGTAGGGGCCGCCTACGAGCAGTACTTC
clone size: -; J gene: TRBJ1-5; V gene: TRBV29-1; D gene: -; CDR3 protein: CSVRENSNQPQHF; CDR3 DNA: TGCAGCGTTCGGGAAAATAGCAATCAGCCCCAGCATTTT
clone size: -; J gene: TRBJ1-3; V gene: TRBV7-9; D gene: TRBD1; CDR3 protein: CASSVTTGTGGNTIYF; CDR3 DNA: TGTGCCAGCAGCGTCACGACAGGGACCGGTGGAAACACCATATATTTT
clone size: -; J gene: TRBJ2-2; V gene: TRBV6-2/TRBV6-3; D gene: -; CDR3 protein: CASSWTDTGELFF; CDR3 DNA: TGTGCCAGCAGTTGGACAGACACCGGGGAGCTGTTTTTT
clone size: -; J gene: TRBJ2-7; V gene: TRBV5-6; D gene: -; CDR3 protein: CASSFEALLEQYF; CDR3 DNA: TGTGCCAGCAGCTTTGAAGCCCTCCTCGAGCAGTACTTC
clone size: -; J gene: TRBJ1-2; V gene: TRBV6-5; D gene: -; CDR3 protein: CASSQTGGINYGYTF; CDR3 DNA: TGTGCCAGCAGCCAGACTGGAGGGATTAACTATGGCTACACCTTC
clone size: -; J gene: TRBJ1-1; V gene: TRBV7-3; D gene: -; CDR3 protein: CASSLTTGRNTEAFF; CDR3 DNA: TGTGCCAGCAGCTTAACGACAGGTAGGAACACTGAAGCTTTCTTT
clone size: -; J gene: TRBJ1-4; V gene: TRBV7-7; D gene: -; CDR3 protein: CASSPGLGNEKLFF; CDR3 DNA: TGTGCTAGCAGCCCGGGACTCGGTAATGAAAAACTGTTTTTT
clone size: -; J gene: TRBJ1-1; V gene: TRBV7-2; D gene: -; CDR3 protein: CASSFRPTGLGEAFF; CDR3 DNA: TGTGCCAGCAGCTTCCGACCCACAGGGTTGGGTGAAGCTTTCTTT
clone size: once; J gene: TRBJ1-1; V gene: TRBV30; D gene: -; CDR3 protein: CAWNGLQGTEAFF; CDR3 DNA: TGTGCCTGGAATGGCCTCCAGGGCACTGAAGCTTTCTTT
clone size: -; J gene: TRBJ1-2; V gene: TRBV5-3; D gene: -; CDR3 protein: CARSSPGGYTF; CDR3 DNA: TGTGCCAGAAGTTCGCCGGGGGGCTACACCTTC
clone size: -; J gene: TRBJ2-1; V gene: TRBV30; D gene: -; CDR3 protein: CAWTRGISYNEQFF; CDR3 DNA: TGTGCCTGGACCAGGGGAATTTCCTACAATGAGCAGTTCTTC
clone size: few; J gene: TRBJ2-7; V gene: TRBV7-6; D gene: TRBD1; CDR3 protein: CASSLDPRDRGSEQYF; CDR3 DNA: TGTGCCAGCAGCTTAGACCCTCGGGACAGGGGCTCCGAGCAGTACTTC